These 23 T cell receptor beta chains came from one sample sequenced in a study of shared clonotypes between healthy human individuals. Generated by immunoSEQ multiplex PCR, the TCRdb table keeps only in-frame clones and is missing some. The table records some 650,000 clones, about 96% of them present only once. Sequencing used naive CD4+ T cells sorted from blood. Subset denoted: CD45RA+ positively selected. Receptors originate from a woman in her 30s in good health.

The V call is TRBV25-1, the J call TRBJ2-2; D possibly corresponds to TRBD2 (6 bases). The length of the CDR3 is 17 residues. The V end was cut by 2 bases, the J end by 5 bases, with 18 bases between. Germline V gene sequence: CDR1 MGHDK, CDR2 SYGVNS. CDR3 DNA: TGTGCCAGCAGTGAAAAAGCCACCGGGAGACGGACCGGGGAGCTGTTTTTT. Protein: CASSEKATGRRTGELFF.

J is TRBJ2-1 and V is TRBV27, with 7 bases matching TRBD1. With 2 bases clipped from V and 0 bases from J, the junction kept 7 bases outside the gene matches. The germline V gene has CDR1 MNHEY and CDR2 SMNVEV (reference sequence). The CDR3 is 17 amino acids. CDR3 in amino acids: CASSLRDRESSYNEQFF. Here the CDR3 DNA reads TGTGCCAGCAGTTTAAGAGACAGGGAGAGCTCCTACAATGAGCAGTTCTTC.

This chain uses TRBV30 with TRBJ1-6; D not certain. The CDR3 sequence is 12 residues long. Germline V gene data show CDR1 as GTSNPN and CDR2 as SVGIG (reference sequence). Trimming took off 3 bases at V and 9 bases at J, with 9 bases between the two ends. The CDR3 DNA sequence: TGTGCCTGGAGGGGATCCGGTTCACCCCTCCACTTT. As protein: CAWRGSGSPLHF. Using reference TRBV30 and TRBJ1-6 for the parts outside the CDR3, the full variable domain is SQTIHQWPATLVQPVGSPLSLECTVEGTSNPNLYWYRQAAGRGLQLLFYSVGIGQISSEVPQNLSASRPQDRQFILSSKKLLLSDSGFYLCAWRGSGSPLHFGNGTRLTVT.

The rearrangement joins TRBV9 to TRBJ2-1; D unclear. With 1 base removed from V and 1 base from J, the gap between germline ends came to 9 bases. The CDR3 is made up of 15 amino acids. Germline loops: CDR1 SGDLS, CDR2 YYNGEE. This CDR3 is CASSVQSLSYNEQFF. The CDR3 DNA reads TGTGCCAGCAGCGTACAGAGTTTATCCTACAATGAGCAGTTCTTC.

This chain links TRBV19 with TRBJ2-3, with no clear D. V lost 9 bases to trimming and J lost 2 bases, with 24 bases between them. The germline CDR1 and CDR2 sequences are LNHDA and SQIVND (reference sequence). The CDR3 has 17 residues. The CDR3: CASAPVGDPTLTDTQYF. DNA of the CDR3: TGTGCCAGCGCCCCGGTCGGCGATCCGACACTCACAGATACGCAGTATTTT.

V is TRBV18 and J is TRBJ2-1; D uncertain. The CDR3 contains 11 residues. V was clipped by 3 bases and J by 13 bases, with 10 bases between them. The V gene's germline CDR1 is KGHSH and CDR2 LQKENI. For the CDR3, the DNA is TGTGCCAGCTCACCTTCAACAGAACAGTTCTTC. Its translation: CASSPSTEQFF. Drawing the rest from reference TRBV18 and TRBJ2-1, the complete variable domain is NAGVMQNPRHLVRRRGQEARLRCSPMKGHSHVYWYRQLPEEGLKFMVYLQKENIIDESGMPKERFSAEFPKEGPSILRIQQVVRGDSAAYFCASSPSTEQFFGPGTRLTVL.

The chain links TRBV25-1 to TRBJ2-1; D is uncertain. The V and J ends lost 2 bases and 0 bases respectively, with 5 bases between them. The CDR3 runs 14 residues. Germline assignment: CDR1 MGHDK and CDR2 SYGVNS. The CDR3, as DNA: TGTGCCAGCAGTGAAGACGGCTCCTACAATGAGCAGTTCTTC. Protein product: CASSEDGSYNEQFF.

V gene TRBV18 combines with J gene TRBJ1-2; D gene uncertain. The germline gives CDR1 KGHSH, CDR2 LQKENI. CDR3 length: 13 amino acids. V was shortened by 4 bases and J by 2 bases, with 8 bases between the two germline ends. The CDR3 bases are TGTGCCAGCTCACAAACAGAGAACTATGGCTACACCTTC. This codes for CASSQTENYGYTF.

Here the CDR3 reads CASSLSSGRAVWETQYF. The CDR3 coding sequence is TGTGCCAGTAGTCTATCTAGCGGGAGGGCCGTATGGGAGACCCAGTACTTC. The rearrangement links TRBV19 to TRBJ2-5; 12 nucleotides agree with TRBD2. CDR1 LNHDA and CDR2 SQIVND come from the germline V gene (reference sequence). J was trimmed by 5 bases and V by 5 bases; bases with no gene match: 12. The CDR3 contains 17 residues.

On this clone: Other DNA sequences in the sample encode the same CDR3. V gene TRBV28 combines with J gene TRBJ2-7, with D possibly matching TRBD2 (6 bases). Germline V gives CDR1 MDHEN, CDR2 SYDVKM. This CDR3 spans 12 amino acids. The V end lost 6 bases, the J end lost 1 base, and 7 bases lay between the germline ends. The CDR3 bases are TGTGCCAGCAGGGAGGGGTCCTACGAGCAGTACTTC. It specifies CASREGSYEQYF.

The chain uses TRBV28 and TRBJ2-3; D unclear. V lost 9 bases, J lost 0 bases, and 16 bases lay in between. Germline assignment: CDR1 MDHEN and CDR2 SYDVKM. CDR3 length: 15 residues. The CDR3 is CASWSTAESTDTQYF. CDR3 bases: TGTGCCAGTTGGAGTACAGCAGAAAGCACAGATACGCAGTATTTT.

V usage is TRBV18 and J usage is TRBJ1-4; 7 bases are a match to TRBD1. Per germline, CDR1 KGHSH and CDR2 LQKENI. Germline trimming cut 3 bases from V and 3 bases from J; bases unmatched to any gene: 10. CDR3 size: 17 residues. CDR3 residues: CASSPGLTGASNEKLFF. The CDR3, as DNA: TGTGCCAGCTCACCCGGATTAACAGGGGCTTCTAATGAAAAACTGTTTTTT.

V gene TRBV6-6 combines with J gene TRBJ2-7, with D unresolved. Looked up from germline, CDR1 is MNHNY and CDR2 is SVGAGI (reference sequence). The CDR3 is 12 amino acids. The V gene lost 2 bases and the J gene lost 5 bases, with 7 bases spanning the gap. The CDR3 reads CASSYVEDEQYF. Written as DNA, the CDR3 is TGTGCCAGCAGTTACGTAGAGGACGAGCAGTACTTC.

This clone came up a few times. The chain employs TRBV6-5 and TRBJ1-1; 7 nucleotides agree with TRBD1. This CDR3 region has 13 residues. The V segment lost 5 bases and the J segment 3 bases; nucleotides outside the gene matches: 3. Germline CDR1 and CDR2: MNHEY and SVGAGI. The chain's CDR3 is CASSPDRDTEAFF. The CDR3 coding sequence is TGTGCCAGCAGTCCTGACAGGGACACTGAAGCTTTCTTT.

This clone was seen a single time. The V gene is TRBV29-1, the J gene TRBJ1-4; a weak D match, TRBD1 (6 bases). There are 13 residues in the CDR3. Germline CDR1 and CDR2: SQVTM and ANQGSEA. Trimming removed 8 bases from V and 8 bases from J, with 18 bases in between. CDR3 sequence: CSSRVQGVEKLFF. CDR3 DNA sequence: TGCAGCTCACGAGTACAGGGTGTCGAAAAACTGTTTTTT.

This clone was seen only once. This chain links TRBV28 with TRBJ1-2, with no clear D. V was cut by 7 bases and J by 4 bases, with 19 bases left in between. CDR1 and CDR2 from the germline V gene are MDHEN and SYDVKM. The CDR3 covers 15 residues. The chain's CDR3 is CASTPDYQSVYGYTF. The CDR3 DNA sequence: TGTGCCAGCACCCCGGACTACCAAAGTGTCTATGGCTACACCTTC.

The chain has TRBV19 and TRBJ2-7; 13 nucleotides line up with TRBD2. The length of the CDR3 is 15 residues. Trimming at V came to 5 bases and at J to 2 bases, leaving 3 bases not matched to a gene. Germline values: CDR1 LNHDA, CDR2 SQIVND (reference sequence). In DNA, the CDR3 is TGTGCCAGTAGTCGGACTAGCGGGGGAGCCTACGAGCAGTACTTC. It encodes CASSRTSGGAYEQYF.

V is TRBV6-1 and J is TRBJ2-7; no definite D call. CDR1 is MNHNS and CDR2 is SASEGT in the germline V gene. This CDR3 has 14 residues. V gave up 0 bases and J gave up 5 bases, with 11 bases separating them. The CDR3 nucleotides read TGTGCCAGCAGTGAAGCCGGACCCGTCAACGAGCAGTACTTC. Translating gives CASSEAGPVNEQYF.

V is TRBV2 and J is TRBJ1-3; TRBD1 might be the D (6 bases). CDR3 size: 15 residues. The germline V and J ends were trimmed by 8 bases and 4 bases, with 18 bases remaining between them. Per germline, CDR1 SNHLY and CDR2 FYNNEI. For the CDR3, the DNA is TGTGCCAGCCATGAACAGGGAGTACCCGGAAACACCATATATTTT. Translating it yields CASHEQGVPGNTIYF.

The chain recombines TRBV6-5 with TRBJ2-1, with a possible D match to TRBD2 (6 bases). Deletions cut 10 bases from V and 7 bases from J, with 11 bases between. The CDR3 spans 11 residues. Germline V gives CDR1 MNHEY, CDR2 SVGAGI. CDR3: CATVGGNEQFF. DNA for the CDR3: TGTGCCACCGTGGGAGGAAATGAGCAGTTCTTC.

V and J are TRBV28 and TRBJ2-7, with TRBD2 identical over 7 bases. Looked up from germline, CDR1 is MDHEN and CDR2 is SYDVKM. This CDR3 has 15 residues. Losses at the gene ends were 6 bases for V and 0 bases for J; bases not matched to a gene: 8. CDR3 sequence (DNA): TGTGCCAGCAGCGAGAGCGGGATGCCCTCCTACGAGCAGTACTTC. Translation gives CASSESGMPSYEQYF.

V gene TRBV5-1 combines with J gene TRBJ2-7; D possibly corresponds to TRBD1 (6 bases). From germline, CDR1 is SGHRS and CDR2 YFSETQ. The length of the CDR3 is 14 residues. V dropped 4 bases and J dropped 3 bases, with 14 bases sitting between them. This CDR3 reads CASSPGTKRYEQYF. The CDR3, as DNA: TGCGCCAGCAGCCCCGGGACAAAACGCTACGAGCAGTACTTC.

The J gene is TRBJ2-7, the V gene TRBV6-1, with 12 bases fitting TRBD1. Germline loops: CDR1 MNHNS, CDR2 SASEGT. The CDR3 loop spans 15 amino acids. The V segment lost 4 bases and the J segment 4 bases; nucleotides outside the gene matches: 5. In nucleotides, the CDR3 is TGTGCCAGCAGTGGGGGGACAGGGGGCTGGTACGAGCAGTACTTC. This codes for CASSGGTGGWYEQYF.